A selection of T cell receptor beta chains follows, all from one sample in a study of blood T cell repertoires in COVID-19. Method: immunoSEQ multiplex PCR; TCRdb's copy keeps in-frame clones and lacks some. The sample comprises about 74,000 clones, around 75% of which are singletons, and around 21% rests with the top ten. Sequencing was carried out using peripheral blood. These receptor sequences come from a man aged 65 to 85 with acute or convalescent COVID-19. CDR3s include the opening cysteine and the closing phenylalanine or tryptophan. A D gene is named only where the DNA matches it firmly. Not every row has a clone size; where given, it reads once, few, many or a size class.

TGTGCCATCAAAGCGACTAACGGGGAAGAGACCCAGTACTTC | CAIKATNGEETQYF | TRBJ2-5 | TRBV10-3 | . | .
TGTGCCAGCAGCACCGGGACAGGGGGCTACGAGCAGTACTTC | CASSTGTGGYEQYF | TRBJ2-7 | TRBV6-5 | TRBD1 | few
TGTGCCAGCAGCCCGCTGGGACAGGGGTTTGGGACTGAAGCTTTCTTT | CASSPLGQGFGTEAFF | TRBJ1-1 | TRBV5-8 | TRBD1 | .
TGTGCCAGCAGTGAAGCGCGGACAGGGAATGAGCAGTTCTTC | CASSEARTGNEQFF | TRBJ2-1 | TRBV6-1 | TRBD1 | .
TGTGCCAGCACCGAGGAGGGGACCTATAATGAAAAACTGTTTTTT | CASTEEGTYNEKLFF | TRBJ1-4 | TRBV28 | . | .
TGTGCCAGCAGACCTAGCGGAGGGAGCTCCTACGAGCAGTACTTC | CASRPSGGSSYEQYF | TRBJ2-7 | TRBV6-5 | TRBD2 | .
TGTGCCAGCAGTTACTCGAAGGACAGCGGACCCTATGGCTACACCTTC | CASSYSKDSGPYGYTF | TRBJ1-2 | TRBV6-2/TRBV6-3 | . | .
TGTGCCAGCAGAGTGACTAGCGCGGCTTCACCCCTCCACTTT | CASRVTSAASPLHF | TRBJ1-6 | TRBV6-5 | . | .
TGTGCCACCAGTCCGGGGGGAGAGACGTATGAAAAACTGTTTTTT | CATSPGGETYEKLFF | TRBJ1-4 | TRBV15 | . | .
TGTGCCACCAGCCCCCGACAGGTCGGTAATGAAAAACTGTTTTTT | CATSPRQVGNEKLFF | TRBJ1-4 | TRBV15 | . | .
TGTGCCAGTAGTATACCGCCGGGACAGGGTGAAAAACTGTTTTTT | CASSIPPGQGEKLFF | TRBJ1-4 | TRBV19 | TRBD1 | .
TGTGCCAGCGGTCCCGGGAACACGAACACCGGGGAGCTGTTTTTT | CASGPGNTNTGELFF | TRBJ2-2 | TRBV9 | . | few
TGTGCCAGCTCACCCGACAATGGGGGGCAGCCCCAGCATTTT | CASSPDNGGQPQHF | TRBJ1-5 | TRBV18 | . | once
TGTGCCAGCAAGGCCTCGGGCAGGGCGAACACTGAAGCTTTCTTT | CASKASGRANTEAFF | TRBJ1-1 | TRBV28 | . | .
TGTGCCAGCAGCAAAAGGTCGCGGCCTCAAGAGACCCAGTACTTC | CASSKRSRPQETQYF | TRBJ2-5 | TRBV21-1 | . | .
TGTGCCAGCAGCGCCGAGGAGGGGCCCTGGGCGGATGGCTACACCTTC | CASSAEEGPWADGYTF | TRBJ1-2 | TRBV9 | . | .
TGTGCCAGCAGCCCTAAAGCGGGACCGGAGAACACCGGGGAGCTGTTTTTT | CASSPKAGPENTGELFF | TRBJ2-2 | TRBV3-1/TRBV3-2 | TRBD2 | .
TGTGCCAGTAGTATTTCTTGGGGGCCAGCTTTCTTT | CASSISWGPAFF | TRBJ1-1 | TRBV19 | . | .
TGTGCCAGCAGCTTTGGCTTTGGTCGGGACAGGGGTACAGATACGCAGTATTTT | CASSFGFGRDRGTDTQYF | TRBJ2-3 | TRBV13 | TRBD1 | .
TGCGCCAGCAGCTTGGGATTGGGCGTAGCCAAAAACATTCAGTACTTC | CASSLGLGVAKNIQYF | TRBJ2-4 | TRBV5-1 | . | .
TGCGCCAGCAGCTCGGTAGACAGTTCTGGGGCCAACGTCCTGACTTTC | CASSSVDSSGANVLTF | TRBJ2-6 | TRBV5-1 | . | .
TGTGCCAGCAGTTTGGGCGGGACCTCTGGAAACACCATATATTTT | CASSLGGTSGNTIYF | TRBJ1-3 | TRBV28 | . | few